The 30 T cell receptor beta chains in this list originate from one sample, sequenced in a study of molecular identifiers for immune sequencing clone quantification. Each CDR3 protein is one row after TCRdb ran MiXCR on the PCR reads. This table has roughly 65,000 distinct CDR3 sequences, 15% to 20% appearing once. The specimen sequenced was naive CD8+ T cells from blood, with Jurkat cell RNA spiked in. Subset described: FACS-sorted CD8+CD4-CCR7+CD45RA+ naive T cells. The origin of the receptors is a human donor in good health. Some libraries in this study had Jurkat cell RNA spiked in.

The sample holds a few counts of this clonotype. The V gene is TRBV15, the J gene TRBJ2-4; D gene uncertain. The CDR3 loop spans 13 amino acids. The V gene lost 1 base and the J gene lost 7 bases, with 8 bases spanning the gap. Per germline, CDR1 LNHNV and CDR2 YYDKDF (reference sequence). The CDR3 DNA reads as TGTGCCACCAGCAGAGTGGCGAAGAACATTCAGTACTTC. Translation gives CATSRVAKNIQYF.

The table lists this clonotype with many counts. In DNA form, the CDR3 reads TGTGCCAGCAGCAGAGAAACCGGGCCCATCCTATGGCCCCAGCATTTT. It codes for CASSRETGPILWPQHF. The J gene is TRBJ1-5, the V gene TRBV7-9; D remains unclear. CDR1 and CDR2 (germline): SEHNR, FQNEAQ (reference sequence). V shed 5 bases and J shed 9 bases, with 23 bases lying between them. The CDR3 loop spans 16 amino acids.

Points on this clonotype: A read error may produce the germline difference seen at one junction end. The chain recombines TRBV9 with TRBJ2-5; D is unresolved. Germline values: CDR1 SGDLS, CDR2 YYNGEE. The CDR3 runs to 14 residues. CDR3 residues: CASSVASVEETQCF. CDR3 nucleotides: TGTGCCAGCAGCGTAGCCTCCGTAGAAGAGACCCAGTGCTTC. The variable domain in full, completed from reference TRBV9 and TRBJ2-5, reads DSGVTQTPKHLITATGQRVTLRCSPRSGDLSVYWYQQSLDQGLQFLIQYYNGEERAKGNILERFSAQQFPDLHSELNLSSLELGDSALYFCASSVASVEETQCFGPGTRLLVL.

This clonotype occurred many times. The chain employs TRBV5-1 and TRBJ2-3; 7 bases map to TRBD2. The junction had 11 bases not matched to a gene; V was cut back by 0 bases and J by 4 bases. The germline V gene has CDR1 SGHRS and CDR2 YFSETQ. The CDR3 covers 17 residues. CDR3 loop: CASSLGVGGSSPDTQYF. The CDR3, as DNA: TGCGCCAGCAGCTTGGGGGTCGGCGGGAGTTCCCCAGATACGCAGTATTTT.

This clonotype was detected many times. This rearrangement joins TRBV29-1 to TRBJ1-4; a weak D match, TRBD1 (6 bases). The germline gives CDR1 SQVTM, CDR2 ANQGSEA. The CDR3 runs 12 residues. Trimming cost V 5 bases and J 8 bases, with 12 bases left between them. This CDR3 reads CSVNFGTEKLFF. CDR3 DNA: TGCAGCGTTAACTTCGGGACAGAAAAACTGTTTTTT.

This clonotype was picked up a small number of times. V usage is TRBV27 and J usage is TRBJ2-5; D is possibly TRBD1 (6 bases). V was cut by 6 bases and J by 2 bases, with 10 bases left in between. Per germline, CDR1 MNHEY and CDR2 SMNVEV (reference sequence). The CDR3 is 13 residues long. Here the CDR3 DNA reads TGTGCCAGCAGCACAGGGTTTCAAGAGACCCAGTACTTC. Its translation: CASSTGFQETQYF.

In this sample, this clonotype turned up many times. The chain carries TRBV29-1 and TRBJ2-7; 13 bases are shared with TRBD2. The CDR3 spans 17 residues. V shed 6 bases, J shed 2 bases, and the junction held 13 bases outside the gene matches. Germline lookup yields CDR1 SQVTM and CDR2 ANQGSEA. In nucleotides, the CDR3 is TGCAGCGTCTCATGGACTAGCGGGAGAAGGGGAACCTACGAGCAGTACTTC. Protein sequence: CSVSWTSGRRGTYEQYF.

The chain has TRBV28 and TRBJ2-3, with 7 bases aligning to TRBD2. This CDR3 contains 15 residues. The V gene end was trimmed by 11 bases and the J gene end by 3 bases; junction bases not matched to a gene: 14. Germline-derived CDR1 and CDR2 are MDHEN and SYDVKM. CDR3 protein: CAGNHLPGGTDTQYF. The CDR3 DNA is TGTGCCGGCAATCACCTCCCCGGGGGGACAGATACGCAGTATTTT.

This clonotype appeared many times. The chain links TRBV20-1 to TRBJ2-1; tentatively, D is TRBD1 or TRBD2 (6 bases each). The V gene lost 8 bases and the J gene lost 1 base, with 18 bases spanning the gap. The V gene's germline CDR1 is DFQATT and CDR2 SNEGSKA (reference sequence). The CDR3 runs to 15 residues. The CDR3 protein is CSLVLGGGSYNEQFF. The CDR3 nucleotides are TGCAGTCTGGTACTAGGAGGGGGGTCCTACAATGAGCAGTTCTTC.

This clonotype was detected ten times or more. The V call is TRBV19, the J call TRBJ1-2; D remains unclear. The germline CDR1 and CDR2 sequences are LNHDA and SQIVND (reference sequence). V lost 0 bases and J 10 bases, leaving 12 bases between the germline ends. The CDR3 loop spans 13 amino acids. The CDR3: CASSIDPSGDYTF. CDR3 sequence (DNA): TGTGCCAGTAGTATAGATCCGTCCGGGGACTACACCTTC.

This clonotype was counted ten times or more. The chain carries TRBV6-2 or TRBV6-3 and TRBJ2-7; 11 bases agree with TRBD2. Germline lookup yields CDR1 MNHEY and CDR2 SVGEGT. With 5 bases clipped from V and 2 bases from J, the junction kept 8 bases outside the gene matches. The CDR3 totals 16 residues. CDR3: CASSNRLAGLTYEQYF. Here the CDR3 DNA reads TGTGCCAGCAGTAACCGACTAGCGGGACTCACCTACGAGCAGTACTTC.

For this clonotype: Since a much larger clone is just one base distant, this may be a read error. CDR3 in DNA: TGTGCCAGCAGCACCTTGGCAGGGGGTCACACCGTATATTTT. Translation gives CASSTLAGGHTVYF. The chain carries TRBV7-6 and TRBJ1-3; 7 positions agree with TRBD1. Germline V CDR1 and CDR2: SGHVS, FNYEAQ. The CDR3 sequence is 14 residues long.

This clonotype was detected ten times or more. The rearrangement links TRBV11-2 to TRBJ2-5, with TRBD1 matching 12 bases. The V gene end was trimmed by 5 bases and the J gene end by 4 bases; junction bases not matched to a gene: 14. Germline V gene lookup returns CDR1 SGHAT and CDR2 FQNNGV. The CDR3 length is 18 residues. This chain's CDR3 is CASSQFYTGTGGVETQYF. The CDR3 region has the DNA TGTGCCAGCAGCCAATTCTATACCGGGACAGGGGGCGTAGAGACCCAGTACTTC.

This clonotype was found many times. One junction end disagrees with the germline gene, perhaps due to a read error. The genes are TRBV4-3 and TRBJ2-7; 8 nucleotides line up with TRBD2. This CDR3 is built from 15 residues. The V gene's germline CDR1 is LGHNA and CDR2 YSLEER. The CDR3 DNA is TGCGCCAGCGGCCAAGATCCGGGGGGGGGCTACGAGCAGTACTTC. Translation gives CASGQDPGGGYEQYF.

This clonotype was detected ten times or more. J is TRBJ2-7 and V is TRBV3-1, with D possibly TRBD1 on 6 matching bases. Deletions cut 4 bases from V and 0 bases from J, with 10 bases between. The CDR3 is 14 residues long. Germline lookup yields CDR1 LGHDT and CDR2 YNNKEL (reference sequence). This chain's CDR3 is CASSRTEDSYEQYF. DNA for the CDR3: TGTGCCAGCAGCCGGACAGAGGACTCCTACGAGCAGTACTTC.

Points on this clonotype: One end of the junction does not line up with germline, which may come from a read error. The CDR3 region has the DNA TGTGCCAGTTGTGGGGTAGCGAACGCCGGGGAGCTGTTTTTT. This encodes CASCGVANAGELFF. V is TRBV28 and J is TRBJ2-2, with D possibly being TRBD2 (5 bases). Germline V lookup: CDR1 MDHEN, CDR2 SYDVKM. This CDR3 comprises 14 residues.

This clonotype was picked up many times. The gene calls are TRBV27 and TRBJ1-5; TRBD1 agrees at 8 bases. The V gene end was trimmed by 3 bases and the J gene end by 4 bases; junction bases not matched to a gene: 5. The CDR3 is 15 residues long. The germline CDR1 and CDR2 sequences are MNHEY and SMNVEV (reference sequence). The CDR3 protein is CASSLGTGQNQPQHF. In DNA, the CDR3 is TGTGCCAGCAGTTTGGGGACAGGACAGAATCAGCCCCAGCATTTT.

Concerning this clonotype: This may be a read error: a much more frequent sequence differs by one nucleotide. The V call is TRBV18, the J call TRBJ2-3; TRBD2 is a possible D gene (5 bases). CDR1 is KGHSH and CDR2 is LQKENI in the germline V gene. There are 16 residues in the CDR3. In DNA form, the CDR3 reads TGTGTCAGCTCACCACCGGTAATGAGGGACACAGATACGCAGTATTTT. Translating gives CVSSPPVMRDTDTQYF.

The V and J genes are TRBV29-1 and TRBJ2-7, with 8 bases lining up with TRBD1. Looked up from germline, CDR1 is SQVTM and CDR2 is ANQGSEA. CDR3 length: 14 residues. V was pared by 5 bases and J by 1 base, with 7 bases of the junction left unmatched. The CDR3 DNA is TGCAGCGTTACCGGGACAGGTGCGTCCTACGAGCAGTACTTC. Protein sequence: CSVTGTGASYEQYF.

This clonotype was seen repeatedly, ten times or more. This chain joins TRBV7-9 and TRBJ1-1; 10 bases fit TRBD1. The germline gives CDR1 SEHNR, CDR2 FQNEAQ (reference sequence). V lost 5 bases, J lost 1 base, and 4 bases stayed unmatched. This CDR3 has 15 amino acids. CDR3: CASSPGQGTNTEAFF. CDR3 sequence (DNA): TGTGCCAGCAGCCCGGGACAGGGGACGAACACTGAAGCTTTCTTT.

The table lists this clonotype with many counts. CDR3: CASSSAYGELFF. The CDR3 bases are TGTGCCAGCAGCTCTGCGTACGGGGAGCTGTTTTTT. The rearrangement links TRBV7-7 to TRBJ2-2; D not certain. Germline values: CDR1 SSHAT, CDR2 FNYEAQ (reference sequence). This CDR3 contains 12 residues. The ends were cut back, 4 bases at V and 7 bases at J, with 7 bases in the middle.

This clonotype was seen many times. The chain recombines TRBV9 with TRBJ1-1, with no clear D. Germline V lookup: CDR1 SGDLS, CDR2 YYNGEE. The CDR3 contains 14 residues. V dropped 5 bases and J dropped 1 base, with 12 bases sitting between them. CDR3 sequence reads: CASRKDAGNTEAFF. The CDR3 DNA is TGTGCCAGCAGAAAAGATGCAGGGAACACTGAAGCTTTCTTT. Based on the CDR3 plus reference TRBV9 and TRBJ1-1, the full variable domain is DSGVTQTPKHLITATGQRVTLRCSPRSGDLSVYWYQQSLDQGLQFLIQYYNGEERAKGNILERFSAQQFPDLHSELNLSSLELGDSALYFCASRKDAGNTEAFFGQGTRLTVV.

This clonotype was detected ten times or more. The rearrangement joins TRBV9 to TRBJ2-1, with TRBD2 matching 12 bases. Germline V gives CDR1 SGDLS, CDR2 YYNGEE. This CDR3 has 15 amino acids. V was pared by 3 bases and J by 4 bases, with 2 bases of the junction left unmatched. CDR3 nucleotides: TGTGCCAGCAGCGGGACTAGCGGGAATTACAATGAGCAGTTCTTC. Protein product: CASSGTSGNYNEQFF.

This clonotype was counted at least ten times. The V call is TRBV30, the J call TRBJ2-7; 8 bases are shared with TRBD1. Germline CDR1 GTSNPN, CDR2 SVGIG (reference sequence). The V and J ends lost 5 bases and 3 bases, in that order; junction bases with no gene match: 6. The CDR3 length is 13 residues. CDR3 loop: CAWATGDLYEQYF. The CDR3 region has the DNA TGTGCCTGGGCGACAGGGGACCTCTACGAGCAGTACTTC.

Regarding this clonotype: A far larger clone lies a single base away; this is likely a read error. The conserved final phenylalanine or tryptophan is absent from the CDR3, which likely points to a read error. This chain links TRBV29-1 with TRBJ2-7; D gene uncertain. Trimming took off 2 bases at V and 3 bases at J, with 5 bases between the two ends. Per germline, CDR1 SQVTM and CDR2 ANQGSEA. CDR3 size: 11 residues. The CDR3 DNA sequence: TGCAGCGTTGAACGAGACTACGAGCAGTACCTC. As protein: CSVERDYEQYL.

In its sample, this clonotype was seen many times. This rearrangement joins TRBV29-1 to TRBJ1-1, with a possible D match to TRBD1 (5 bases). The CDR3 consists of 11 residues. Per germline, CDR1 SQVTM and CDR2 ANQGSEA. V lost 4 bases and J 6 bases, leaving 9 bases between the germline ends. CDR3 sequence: CSVVQGPEAFF. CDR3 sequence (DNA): TGCAGCGTTGTGCAGGGCCCTGAAGCTTTCTTT.

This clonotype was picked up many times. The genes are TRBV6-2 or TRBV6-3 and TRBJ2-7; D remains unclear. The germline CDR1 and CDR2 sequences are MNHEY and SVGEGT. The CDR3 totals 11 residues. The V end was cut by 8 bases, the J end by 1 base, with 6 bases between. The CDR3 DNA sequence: TGTGCCAGCGCGGAGTCCTACGAGCAGTACTTC. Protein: CASAESYEQYF.

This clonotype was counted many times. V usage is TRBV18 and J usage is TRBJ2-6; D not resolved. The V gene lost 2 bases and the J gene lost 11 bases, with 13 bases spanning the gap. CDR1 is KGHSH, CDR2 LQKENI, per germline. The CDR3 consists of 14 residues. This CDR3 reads CASSPFQVADVLTF. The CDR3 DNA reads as TGTGCCAGCTCACCATTCCAGGTGGCTGACGTCCTGACTTTC. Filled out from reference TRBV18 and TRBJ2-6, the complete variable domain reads NAGVMQNPRHLVRRRGQEARLRCSPMKGHSHVYWYRQLPEEGLKFMVYLQKENIIDESGMPKERFSAEFPKEGPSILRIQQVVRGDSAAYFCASSPFQVADVLTFGAGSRLTVL.

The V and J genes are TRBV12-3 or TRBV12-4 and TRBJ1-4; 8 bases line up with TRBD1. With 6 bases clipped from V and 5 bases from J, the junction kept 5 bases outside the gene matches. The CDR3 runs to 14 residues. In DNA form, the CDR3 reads TGTGCCAGCAGAGCAGGGGGCTGGAATGAAAAACTGTTTTTT. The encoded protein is CASRAGGWNEKLFF.

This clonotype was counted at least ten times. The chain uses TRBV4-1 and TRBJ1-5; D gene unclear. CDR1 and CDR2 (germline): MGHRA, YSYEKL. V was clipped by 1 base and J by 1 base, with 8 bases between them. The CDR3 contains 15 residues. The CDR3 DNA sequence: TGCGCCAGCAGCCAAGCTCGGTGGAGCAATCAGCCCCAGCATTTT. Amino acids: CASSQARWSNQPQHF.